The 17 T cell receptor beta chains in this list originate from one sample, sequenced in a study of blood T cell repertoires in COVID-19. Clones were read by immunoSEQ multiplex PCR, and TCRdb kept only the in-frame ones, dropping some. Of around 190,000 clones listed, nearly 90% are singletons. Sequencing was done on a sample of peripheral blood. The receptors come from a man aged 50 or older with COVID-19, enrolled during active disease.

This sequence joins TRBV7-6 and TRBJ2-1, with 7 bases aligning to TRBD1. CDR1 is SGHVS, CDR2 FNYEAQ, per germline. J lost 6 bases, V lost 2 bases, and 16 bases had no gene match. The CDR3 totals 18 residues. CDR3 sequence reads: CASSLMSHRGDRVNEQFF. The CDR3 DNA follows: TGTGCCAGCAGCTTAATGAGCCACAGGGGAGACAGGGTCAATGAGCAGTTCTTC.

The rearrangement links TRBV7-3 to TRBJ2-1; 8 bases are a match to TRBD2. The CDR3 sequence is 13 residues long. V shed 4 bases and J 10 bases; nucleotides not matched to a gene: 6. Germline CDR1 reads SGHTA; CDR2 reads FQGTGA. Written as DNA, the CDR3 is TGTGCCAGCAGCTCCGGACTAGCTGGAGAGCAGTTCTTC. Its protein product is CASSSGLAGEQFF.

The chain combines TRBV5-1 with TRBJ2-3; the match to TRBD1 covers 12 bases. In germline, CDR1 is SGHRS, CDR2 YFSETQ. V shed 4 bases and J 6 bases; nucleotides not matched to a gene: 9. The CDR3 contains 16 residues. CDR3 in amino acids: CASSPRGTGGPDTQYF. The CDR3 bases are TGCGCCAGCAGCCCCAGGGGGACAGGGGGCCCGGATACGCAGTATTTT. Using reference TRBV5-1 and TRBJ2-3 for the parts outside the CDR3, the full variable domain is KAGVTQTPRYLIKTRGQQVTLSCSPISGHRSVSWYQQTPGQGLQFLFEYFSETQRNKGNFPGRFSGRQFSNSRSEMNVSTLELGDSALYLCASSPRGTGGPDTQYFGPGTRLTVL.

V and J are TRBV28 and TRBJ1-2; D uncertain. From germline, CDR1 is MDHEN and CDR2 SYDVKM. This CDR3 has 13 residues. Trimming stripped 6 bases from V and 0 bases from J, with 8 bases between. Here the CDR3 DNA reads TGTGCCAGCAGCCCCCCATCTAACTATGGCTACACCTTC. It encodes CASSPPSNYGYTF.

The chain is built from TRBV2 and TRBJ2-5, with 8 bases matching TRBD1. The CDR3 is 17 residues long. Germline CDR1 is SNHLY and CDR2 is FYNNEI. With 6 bases clipped from V and 5 bases from J, the junction kept 17 bases outside the gene matches. The CDR3 protein is CASRGALGQGFSETQYF. CDR3 sequence (DNA): TGTGCCAGCAGGGGCGCCTTAGGACAGGGATTCTCCGAGACCCAGTACTTC.

This chain's CDR3 is CASSAGLGQGVETQYF. The CDR3, as DNA: TGTGCCAGCAGCGCGGGGCTGGGTCAGGGGGTCGAGACCCAGTACTTC. V gene TRBV9 combines with J gene TRBJ2-5, with TRBD1 matching 7 bases. The ends lost 3 bases at V and 5 bases at J; junction bases unmatched: 13. Germline V gene lookup returns CDR1 SGDLS and CDR2 YYNGEE. CDR3 length equals 16 residues.

The genes are TRBV5-4 and TRBJ1-6; 8 bases are a match to TRBD1. The germline gives CDR1 SGHNT, CDR2 YYREEE (reference sequence). V dropped 4 bases and J dropped 9; count of bases not matched to a gene: 6. CDR3 length: 14 amino acids. The CDR3 here is CASSQDRVGSPLHF. DNA of the CDR3: TGTGCCAGCAGCCAGGACAGGGTCGGTTCACCCCTCCACTTT.

There are a few counts of this clone. The rearrangement joins TRBV19 to TRBJ1-1; unclear D gene. This CDR3 is 11 amino acids long. CDR1 LNHDA and CDR2 SQIVND come from the germline V gene (reference sequence). The V gene lost 4 bases and the J gene lost 8 bases, with 8 bases spanning the gap. Written as DNA, the CDR3 is TGTGCCAGTAGTACGAGAGCAGAAGCTTTCTTT. It is translated as CASSTRAEAFF.

The chain recombines TRBV4-2 with TRBJ1-4; maybe TRBD1 (5 bases). The V end lost 1 base, the J end lost 2 bases, and 26 bases lay between the germline ends. The germline gives CDR1 LGHNA, CDR2 YNFKEQ. The CDR3 spans 21 residues. The CDR3 protein is CASSQVRAGGADRLTNEKLFF. DNA for the CDR3: TGTGCCAGCAGCCAAGTCAGAGCCGGGGGAGCCGACCGTCTGACTAATGAAAAACTGTTTTTT.

The genes are TRBV5-4 and TRBJ2-1; D might be TRBD2 (5 bases). CDR1 is SGHNT and CDR2 is YYREEE in the germline V gene (reference sequence). Trimming left V 1 base short and J 7 bases short, with 9 bases between. The CDR3 covers 13 residues. DNA for the CDR3: TGTGCCAGCAGCTTGCGTCCGGGGAATGAGCAGTTCTTC. Amino acid sequence: CASSLRPGNEQFF.

This chain links TRBV5-6 with TRBJ2-7; 7 nucleotides agree with TRBD2. Germline CDR1 SGHDT, CDR2 YYEEEE. The CDR3 runs 14 residues. V gave up 3 bases and J gave up 2 bases; unmatched junction bases: 5. For the CDR3, the DNA is TGTGCCAGCAGCTCGGGACTACTCGCCTACGAGCAGTACTTC. Protein: CASSSGLLAYEQYF.

The chain recombines TRBV28 with TRBJ1-5; 7 bases agree with TRBD1. Germline trimming cut 8 bases from V and 5 bases from J; bases unmatched to any gene: 9. CDR1 is MDHEN, CDR2 SYDVKM, per germline. This CDR3 has 14 amino acids. CDR3 in DNA: TGTGCCAGCGGAGAGCGGACAGGCGATCAGCCCCAGCATTTT. This encodes CASGERTGDQPQHF.

V and J are TRBV7-9 and TRBJ2-1, with 12 bases lining up with TRBD2. The CDR3 has 15 residues. Per the germline V gene, CDR1 is SEHNR and CDR2 is FQNEAQ (reference sequence). V lost 5 bases and J lost 7; bases outside the gene matches: 6. CDR3 amino acids: CASSPLAGGFNEQFF. The DNA of the CDR3 is TGTGCCAGCAGCCCACTAGCGGGGGGATTTAATGAGCAGTTCTTC.

In nucleotides, the CDR3 is TGTGCCAGCAGCCAAGGGGCTGAAAACACCATATATTTT. Translating gives CASSQGAENTIYF. The V and J genes are TRBV5-4 and TRBJ1-3; D possibly corresponds to TRBD1 (5 bases). CDR1 and CDR2 (germline): SGHNT, YYREEE (reference sequence). Trimming removed 4 bases at V and 6 bases at J, with 11 bases between. The CDR3 consists of 13 residues.

V usage is TRBV27 and J usage is TRBJ2-2; TRBD1 matches 8 bases. This CDR3 contains 16 residues. Germline assignment: CDR1 MNHEY and CDR2 SMNVEV (reference sequence). J lost 4 bases, V lost 8 bases, and 12 bases had no gene match. CDR3 loop: CASGDPTDRVTGELFF. In DNA form, the CDR3 reads TGTGCCAGCGGCGACCCCACGGACAGGGTCACCGGGGAGCTGTTTTTT.

V is TRBV4-3 and J is TRBJ2-3, with 13 bases that match TRBD2. CDR1 is LGHNA and CDR2 is YSLEER in the germline V gene. The CDR3 totals 20 residues. The J segment lost 1 base and the V segment lost 0 bases, leaving 10 bases of the junction unmatched. In nucleotides, the CDR3 is TGCGCCAGCAGCCAAGATCAAACTAGCGGGGGGGCCGTCGGCACAGATACGCAGTATTTT. It encodes CASSQDQTSGGAVGTDTQYF.

The rearrangement uses TRBV11-1 and TRBJ2-1; D is ambiguous. The CDR3 covers 13 residues. The germline gives CDR1 SGHAT, CDR2 FQDESV (reference sequence). V gave up 6 bases and J gave up 9 bases, with 15 bases separating them. The CDR3 DNA is TGTGCCAGCAGTTTTACCCTGGGCCGTGAGCAGTTCTTC. Translated, it gives CASSFTLGREQFF.